Sequencing of this T cell receptor beta chain was carried out in a study of T cell changes during pregnancy in multiple sclerosis. Repertoires were generated with immunoSEQ multiplex PCR, while TCRdb's copy carries only in-frame clones and drops some. The table has roughly 47,000 clones, 94% seen once. V shed 5 bases and J 3 bases; nucleotides not matched to a gene: 0. From germline, CDR1 is LNHDA and CDR2 SQIVND (reference sequence). The length of the CDR3 is 14 residues. This clone was seen only a few times. This receptor was taken from a female donor with multiple sclerosis, enrolled in a pregnancy study. The genes are TRBV19 and TRBJ2-3, with TRBD2 identical over 12 bases. The source was CD8+ T cells from peripheral blood mononuclear cells, collected before pregnancy. CDR3 residues: CASSGTSGTDTQYF. The CDR3, as DNA: TGTGCCAGTAGTGGGACTAGCGGGACAGATACGCAGTATTTT.